This T cell receptor beta chain was captured by sequencing in a study of CD8+CD57+ T cells in acquired aplastic anemia. On the study more broadly: DNA from sorted CD4+ and CD8+ cells averaged approximately 3.2 ug. As sequenced from healthy donors, CD4+ cells averaged about 11 million reads.

Genomic DNA, serving as template, underwent TCR beta VDJ and CDR3 profiling. A single record per CDR3 protein comes from TCRdb applying MiXCR to the reads. Here the sample spans about 180,000 distinct CDR3 sequences, 35% to 50% being singletons. Looked up from germline, CDR1 is KGHDR and CDR2 is SFDVKD. Deletions cut 4 bases from V and 5 bases from J, with 4 bases between. The CDR3 is 11 amino acids. This chain joins TRBV24-1 and TRBJ1-2; D is unclear. The origin of this receptor is a human donor in good health. Input material: sorted CD4+, CD8+, or CD8+CD57+ T cells (not recorded which) from PBMCs. The CDR3 region has the DNA TGTGCCACCAGTGAGTCTTATGGCTACACCTTC. It codes for CATSESYGYTF.